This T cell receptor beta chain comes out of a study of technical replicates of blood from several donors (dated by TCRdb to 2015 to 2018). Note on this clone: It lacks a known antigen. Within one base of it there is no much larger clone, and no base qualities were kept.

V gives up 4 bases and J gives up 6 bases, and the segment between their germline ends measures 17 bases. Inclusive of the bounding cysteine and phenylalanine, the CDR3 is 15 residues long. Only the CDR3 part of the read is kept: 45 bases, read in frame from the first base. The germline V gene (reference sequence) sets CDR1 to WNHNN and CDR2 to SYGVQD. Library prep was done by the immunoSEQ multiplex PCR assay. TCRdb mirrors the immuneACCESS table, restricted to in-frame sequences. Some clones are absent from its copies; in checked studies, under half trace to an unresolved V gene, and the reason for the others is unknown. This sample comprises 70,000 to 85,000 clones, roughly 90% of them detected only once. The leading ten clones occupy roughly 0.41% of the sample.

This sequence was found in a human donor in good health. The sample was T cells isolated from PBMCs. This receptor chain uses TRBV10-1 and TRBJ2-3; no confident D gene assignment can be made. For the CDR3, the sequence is CASSVTLGATDTQYF. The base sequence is TGCGCCAGCAGTGTAACCCTAGGTGCAACGGATACGCAGTATTTT.